The 29 T cell receptor beta chains in this list originate from one sample, sequenced in a study of chemoradiotherapy in HPV16-positive cancers. The repertoire was sequenced with immunoSEQ multiplex PCR; TCRdb's copy has only in-frame clones and lacks some. The table records fewer than 70,000 clones, 90% of them present only once. The sequenced sample was blood, obtained from a patient who underwent chemoradiotherapy. Every receptor here comes from a human donor with HPV-associated anogenital cancer.

This clone has only one observation. The chain carries TRBV5-6 and TRBJ2-5; 12 nucleotides agree with TRBD2. V shed 3 bases, J shed 7 bases, and the junction held 10 bases outside the gene matches. The CDR3 has 16 residues. Germline values: CDR1 SGHDT, CDR2 YYEEEE. CDR3 DNA: TGTGCCAGCAGCTCCGGACTAGCGGGGCTCCAGGGGACCCAGTACTTC. Translating gives CASSSGLAGLQGTQYF.

Only one count was recorded for this clone. V usage is TRBV7-2 and J usage is TRBJ2-7; the match to TRBD2 covers 8 bases. The trim removed 4 bases at V and 5 bases at J, leaving 13 bases unmatched. The length of the CDR3 is 16 residues. CDR1 and CDR2 (germline): SGHTA, FQGNSA. The CDR3 sequence: CASSSPAGVKRNEQYF. As DNA, the CDR3 is TGTGCCAGCAGCTCCCCAGCGGGGGTCAAAAGGAACGAGCAGTACTTC.

V and J are TRBV4-3 and TRBJ2-1, with D unclear. The CDR3 length is 11 residues. Germline CDR1 LGHNA, CDR2 YSLEER. V lost 1 base, J lost 7 bases, and 2 bases lay in between. CDR3 sequence (DNA): TGCGCCAGCAGCCAAGCGAATGAGCAGTTCTTC. This gives the protein CASSQANEQFF.

The genes are TRBV29-1 and TRBJ2-1; D call uncertain. Trimming took 6 bases from V and 10 from J, leaving 10 bases between them. Germline assignment: CDR1 SQVTM and CDR2 ANQGSEA. The CDR3 is made up of 10 amino acids. The CDR3 spells CSVGQVEQFF. The CDR3 bases are TGCAGCGTGGGCCAGGTAGAGCAGTTCTTC.

The chain links TRBV7-8 to TRBJ2-7; TRBD2 is a possible D gene (6 bases). V shed 5 bases and J shed 5 bases, with 19 bases lying between them. The germline V gene encodes CDR1 SGHVS and CDR2 FQNEAQ. The CDR3 consists of 15 residues. CDR3 protein: CASSASAGGPHEQYF. The CDR3 nucleotides are TGTGCCAGCAGCGCCTCCGCCGGAGGGCCGCACGAGCAGTACTTC.

The gene calls are TRBV7-2 and TRBJ1-5; 8 bases align to TRBD1. V lost 6 bases to trimming and J lost 5 bases; unmatched junction nucleotides: 6. CDR1 and CDR2 from the germline V gene are SGHTA and FQGNSA. This CDR3 has 14 amino acids. The CDR3, as DNA: TGTGCCAGCAGTCCGGACAGGGCAGATCAGCCCCAGCATTTT. Translated, it gives CASSPDRADQPQHF.

Here the CDR3 reads CASGFGETQYF. CDR3 in DNA: TGTGCTAGTGGTTTCGGAGAGACCCAGTACTTC. J is TRBJ2-5 and V is TRBV12-5; D remains unclear. Germline V gene lookup returns CDR1 LGHNT and CDR2 FRNRAP. V was cut by 3 bases and J by 4 bases, with 3 bases left in between. The CDR3 has 11 amino acids.

The chain uses TRBV7-9 and TRBJ1-2; D unresolved. CDR1 is SEHNR, CDR2 FQNEAQ, per germline (reference sequence). This CDR3 region has 16 residues. V was trimmed by 5 bases and J by 2 bases, leaving 18 bases between them. CDR3 sequence reads: CASSTFQDSLNYGYTF. In DNA form, the CDR3 reads TGTGCCAGCAGCACTTTCCAGGATTCCTTAAACTATGGCTACACCTTC.

The V call is TRBV6-4, the J call TRBJ2-3; D gene unclear. CDR1 and CDR2 (germline): MRHNA, SNTAGT. Between the trimmed V and J ends, which lost 6 bases and 4 bases, there was a span of 11 bases. The CDR3 is made up of 13 amino acids. The DNA of the CDR3 is TGTGCCAGCAGCCTTGACTTTTCAGATACGCAGTATTTT. Translated, it gives CASSLDFSDTQYF.

The rearrangement uses TRBV6-1 and TRBJ2-1; D is undetermined. Germline lookup yields CDR1 MNHNS and CDR2 SASEGT. V was cut by 3 bases and J by 13 bases, with 10 bases left in between. The CDR3 length is 11 residues. The DNA for the CDR3 is TGTGCCAGCAGTGACGGACCTTTACAGTTCTTC. This sequence encodes CASSDGPLQFF.

The J gene is TRBJ2-7, the V gene TRBV7-2; tentatively, D is TRBD1 (5 bases). Trimming removed 5 bases from V and 7 bases from J, with 9 bases in between. Germline-derived CDR1 and CDR2 are SGHTA and FQGNSA. The CDR3 loop spans 11 amino acids. The CDR3 coding sequence is TGTGCCAGCAGCAGACAGCAGGAGCAGTACTTC. Protein product: CASSRQQEQYF.

V is TRBV11-1 and J is TRBJ1-1; 8 positions match TRBD1. V shed 2 bases and J 8 bases; nucleotides not matched to a gene: 4. Germline V gene data show CDR1 as SGHAT and CDR2 as FQDESV (reference sequence). This CDR3 comprises 13 residues. The CDR3: CASSLSGGQEAFF. CDR3 sequence (DNA): TGTGCCAGCAGCTTATCAGGGGGCCAAGAAGCTTTCTTT.

A remark on this clone: A read error may produce the germline difference seen at one junction end. V is TRBV19 and J is TRBJ1-2; 10 nucleotides match TRBD1. The V gene's germline CDR1 is LNHDA and CDR2 SQIVND (reference sequence). The CDR3 spans 17 residues. The CDR3 region is CASSRPPTGGRDYGYTF. Written as DNA, the CDR3 is TGTGCCAGCAGTAGACCCCCGACAGGGGGCAGGGACTATGGCTACACCTTC.

The rearrangement joins TRBV5-8 to TRBJ2-7; D unclear. CDR3 length: 12 amino acids. Germline V gene sequence: CDR1 SGHTS, CDR2 YDEGEE. Trimming removed 1 base at V and 1 base at J, with 3 bases between. This CDR3 is CASSLPSYEQYF. The CDR3 nucleotides are TGTGCCAGCAGCTTGCCGTCCTACGAGCAGTACTTC.

In its sample, this clone was seen a few times. V and J are TRBV5-1 and TRBJ2-5; 10 bases match TRBD2. Unmatched junction bases numbered 13, after V lost 4 bases and J lost 4 bases. Germline assignment: CDR1 SGHRS and CDR2 YFSETQ. This CDR3 spans 17 amino acids. In DNA form, the CDR3 reads TGCGCCAGCAGCCTTGGGTTTCTAGCGGGGGAGGGAGAGACCCAGTACTTC. Translating gives CASSLGFLAGEGETQYF.

This chain uses TRBV19 with TRBJ2-5; D perhaps matches TRBD2 (6 bases). V gave up 3 bases and J gave up 5 bases, with 16 bases separating them. Germline V gene sequence: CDR1 LNHDA, CDR2 SQIVND (reference sequence). The CDR3 totals 15 residues. This CDR3 reads CASSMGKGRLETQYF. The CDR3 region has the DNA TGTGCCAGTAGTATGGGGAAGGGGAGGTTGGAGACCCAGTACTTC. Complete variable domain (other parts from reference TRBV19 and TRBJ2-5): DGGITQSPKYLFRKEGQNVTLSCEQNLNHDAMYWYRQDPGQGLRLIYYSQIVNDFQKGDIAEGYSVSREKKESFPLTVTSAQKNPTAFYLCASSMGKGRLETQYFGPGTRLLVL.

CDR3 bases: TGTGCCAGCAGTCGCCTAACAGAGCAGTACTTC. Residues: CASSRLTEQYF. The gene calls are TRBV6-5 and TRBJ2-7, with no clear D. There are 11 residues in the CDR3. Trimming took off 5 bases at V and 7 bases at J, with 9 bases between the two ends. Per germline, CDR1 MNHEY and CDR2 SVGAGI.

This clone has a single count. The chain has TRBV11-2 and TRBJ2-5; TRBD2 might be the D (6 bases). CDR3 size: 13 residues. Germline V gene lookup returns CDR1 SGHAT and CDR2 FQNNGV. V dropped 4 bases and J dropped 9 bases, with 15 bases sitting between them. CDR3 sequence reads: CASSWEDPQAQYF. CDR3 coding DNA: TGTGCCAGCAGCTGGGAGGACCCCCAGGCCCAGTACTTC.

The chain recombines TRBV27 with TRBJ2-1; TRBD2 aligns across 12 bases. There are 18 residues in the CDR3. The germline gives CDR1 MNHEY, CDR2 SMNVEV (reference sequence). Unmatched junction bases numbered 20, after V lost 5 bases and J lost 12 bases. CDR3: CASSPIRLAGDQLGAQFF. The CDR3 DNA follows: TGTGCCAGCAGTCCCATCCGACTAGCGGGGGATCAGCTAGGGGCGCAGTTCTTC.

The DNA of the CDR3 is TGTGCCAGCAGCTTGGGGACAGGGGTGTACAATGAGCAGTTCTTC. Encoded protein: CASSLGTGVYNEQFF. This chain connects TRBV13 to TRBJ2-1, with 10 bases that match TRBD1. Losses at the gene ends were 3 bases for V and 4 bases for J; bases not matched to a gene: 3. Looked up from germline, CDR1 is PRHDT and CDR2 is FYEKMQ (reference sequence). The CDR3 runs to 15 residues. Full variable domain (outside the CDR3, taken from reference TRBV13 and TRBJ2-1): AAGVIQSPRHLIKEKRETATLKCYPIPRHDTVYWYQQGPGQDPQFLISFYEKMQSDKGSIPDRFSAQQFSDYHSELNMSSLELGDSALYFCASSLGTGVYNEQFFGPGTRLTVL.

This rearrangement joins TRBV2 to TRBJ2-7; 9 bases fit TRBD2. The germline gives CDR1 SNHLY, CDR2 FYNNEI. The CDR3 has 16 residues. The V gene end was trimmed by 4 bases and the J gene end by 1 base; junction bases not matched to a gene: 8. CDR3 in DNA: TGTGCCAGCAGTGGAGGCATGAGCGGGGGGTCCTACGAGCAGTACTTC. It translates to CASSGGMSGGSYEQYF. The entire variable domain, with the rest obtained from reference TRBV2 and TRBJ2-7, is as follows: EPEVTQTPSHQVTQMGQEVILRCVPISNHLYFYWYRQILGQKVEFLVSFYNNEISEKSEIFDDQFSVERPDGSNFTLKIRSTKLEDSAMYFCASSGGMSGGSYEQYFGPGTRLTVT.

V usage is TRBV7-7 and J usage is TRBJ2-7, with TRBD1 matching 9 bases. Germline V gives CDR1 SSHAT, CDR2 FNYEAQ (reference sequence). Trimming at V came to 8 bases and at J to 5 bases, leaving 10 bases not matched to a gene. CDR3 length equals 14 residues. CDR3 in DNA: TGTGCCAGCTCCCCGGGACAGGGCCAGCACGAGCAGTACTTC. Its protein is CASSPGQGQHEQYF.

This clone was detected once. The chain joins TRBV7-8 to TRBJ1-2, with D tentatively TRBD1 (6 bases). CDR1 and CDR2 (germline): SGHVS, FQNEAQ. This CDR3 spans 15 amino acids. Trimming cost V 0 bases and J 1 base, with 9 bases left between them. CDR3 sequence (DNA): TGTGCCAGCAGCTTAGCGGAGGGGGTTAACTATGGCTACACCTTC. It specifies CASSLAEGVNYGYTF.

The chain recombines TRBV2 with TRBJ1-6; D is uncertain. Looked up from germline, CDR1 is SNHLY and CDR2 is FYNNEI. Between the trimmed V and J ends, which lost 6 bases and 10 bases, there was a span of 13 bases. This CDR3 is 13 amino acids long. CDR3 DNA sequence: TGTGCCAGCAGCAATCTTAGGTCGTCACCCCTCCACTTT. It codes for CASSNLRSSPLHF.

The CDR3 loop reads CASSQSRDSANYGYTF. The CDR3 DNA reads TGCGCCAGCAGTCAATCGAGGGACAGCGCTAACTATGGCTACACCTTC. The chain employs TRBV23-1 and TRBJ1-2; TRBD1 matches at 7 bases. TRBV23-1 is recorded as an ORF, its role being uncertain. V was clipped by 0 bases and J by 0 bases; unmatched bases: 4. The CDR3 spans 16 residues.

In its sample, this clone is medium-sized. The rearrangement joins TRBV7-8 to TRBJ1-2; D is unclear. The CDR3 contains 16 residues. Germline values: CDR1 SGHVS, CDR2 FQNEAQ. The V gene lost 0 bases and the J gene lost 8 bases, with 19 bases spanning the gap. The CDR3, as DNA: TGTGCCAGCAGCTTAGCGCGTCGTTTTCAGGATAAAGGCTACACCTTC. The encoded protein is CASSLARRFQDKGYTF.

Within the sample, this clone is medium-sized. V gene TRBV19 combines with J gene TRBJ2-2; TRBD1 might be the D (5 bases). Germline V lookup: CDR1 LNHDA, CDR2 SQIVND (reference sequence). Trimming stripped 5 bases from V and 6 bases from J, with 13 bases between. The CDR3 has 14 amino acids. CDR3 DNA sequence: TGTGCCAGTAGTCCCGCAGGGCTGGCCGGGGAGCTGTTTTTT. Translation gives CASSPAGLAGELFF.

The CDR3 loop reads CASSQDLRSYEQYF. In nucleotides, the CDR3 is TGTGCCAGTAGTCAAGATTTAAGGTCCTACGAGCAGTACTTC. The chain has TRBV19 and TRBJ2-5; D not certain. The end of the DNA is better explained by TRBJ2-7, so the J call may be wrong. The length of the CDR3 is 14 residues. The germline gives CDR1 LNHDA, CDR2 SQIVND (reference sequence).

The rearrangement uses TRBV7-2 and TRBJ2-7, with D perhaps matching TRBD1 (6 bases). This CDR3 region has 12 residues. Trimming pared 5 bases from V and 4 bases from J, leaving 9 bases between. The germline CDR1 and CDR2 sequences are SGHTA and FQGNSA. The CDR3 DNA follows: TGTGCCAGCAGCCTTACAGGGTACGAGCAGTACTTC. This sequence encodes CASSLTGYEQYF. Full variable domain (remainder filled in from reference TRBV7-2 and TRBJ2-7): GAGVSQSPSNKVTEKGKDVELRCDPISGHTALYWYRQSLGQGLEFLIYFQGNSAPDKSGLPSDRFSAERTGGSVSTLTIQRTQQEDSAVYLCASSLTGYEQYFGPGTRLTVT.